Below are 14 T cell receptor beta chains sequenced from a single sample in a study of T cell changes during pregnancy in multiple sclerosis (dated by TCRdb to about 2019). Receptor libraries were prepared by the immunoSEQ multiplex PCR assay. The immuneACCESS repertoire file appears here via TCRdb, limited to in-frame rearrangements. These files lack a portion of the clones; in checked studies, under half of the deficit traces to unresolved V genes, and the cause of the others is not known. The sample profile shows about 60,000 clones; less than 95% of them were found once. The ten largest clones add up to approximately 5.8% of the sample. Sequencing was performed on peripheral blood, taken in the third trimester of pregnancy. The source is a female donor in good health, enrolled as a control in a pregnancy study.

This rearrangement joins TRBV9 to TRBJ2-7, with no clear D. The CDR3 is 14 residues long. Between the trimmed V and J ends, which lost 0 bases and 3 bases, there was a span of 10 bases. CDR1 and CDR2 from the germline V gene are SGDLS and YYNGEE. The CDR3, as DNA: TGTGCCAGCAGCGTAGGAAGTGCAGGCTACGAGCAGTACTTC. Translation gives CASSVGSAGYEQYF.

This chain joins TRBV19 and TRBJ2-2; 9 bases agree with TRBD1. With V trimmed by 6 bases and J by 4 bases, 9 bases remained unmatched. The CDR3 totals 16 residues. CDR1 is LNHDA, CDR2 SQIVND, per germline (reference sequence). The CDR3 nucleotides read TGTGCCAGTAGGACATTAGGGACAGGGAGCACCGGGGAGCTGTTTTTT. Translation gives CASRTLGTGSTGELFF.

CDR3 sequence (DNA): TGTGCCAGCAGCCCAAGACAGATGGCTGAAGCTTTCTTT. This gives the protein CASSPRQMAEAFF. V is TRBV11-3 and J is TRBJ1-1; D might be TRBD1 (5 bases). V lost 5 bases and J 6 bases, leaving 13 bases between the germline ends. Germline CDR1 SGHNT, CDR2 YENEEA. This CDR3 comprises 13 residues.

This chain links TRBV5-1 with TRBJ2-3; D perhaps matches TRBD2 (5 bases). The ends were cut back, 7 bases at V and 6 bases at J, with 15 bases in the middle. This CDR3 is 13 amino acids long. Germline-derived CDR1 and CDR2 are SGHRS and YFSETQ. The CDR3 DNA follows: TGCGCCAGCTCCCGTGGGAGCCAGGATACGCAGTATTTT. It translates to CASSRGSQDTQYF.

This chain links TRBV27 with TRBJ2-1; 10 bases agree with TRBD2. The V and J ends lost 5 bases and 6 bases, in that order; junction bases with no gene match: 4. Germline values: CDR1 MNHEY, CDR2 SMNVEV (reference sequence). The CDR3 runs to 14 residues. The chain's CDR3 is CASSRGLATNEQFF. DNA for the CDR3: TGTGCCAGCAGTAGGGGACTAGCGACCAATGAGCAGTTCTTC.

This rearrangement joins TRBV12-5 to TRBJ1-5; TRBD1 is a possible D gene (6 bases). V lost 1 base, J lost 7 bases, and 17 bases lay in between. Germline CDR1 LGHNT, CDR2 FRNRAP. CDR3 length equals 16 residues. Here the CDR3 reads CASGLDSSTGGQPQHF. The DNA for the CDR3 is TGTGCTAGTGGTTTGGACTCCTCGACAGGTGGCCAGCCCCAGCATTTT.

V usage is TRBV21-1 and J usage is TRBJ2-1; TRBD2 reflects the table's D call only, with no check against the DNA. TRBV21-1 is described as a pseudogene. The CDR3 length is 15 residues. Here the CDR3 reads CARNSGFGSYNEQFF. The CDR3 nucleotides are TGTGCCCGGAACTCGGGGTTCGGCTCCTACAATGAGCAGTTCTTC.

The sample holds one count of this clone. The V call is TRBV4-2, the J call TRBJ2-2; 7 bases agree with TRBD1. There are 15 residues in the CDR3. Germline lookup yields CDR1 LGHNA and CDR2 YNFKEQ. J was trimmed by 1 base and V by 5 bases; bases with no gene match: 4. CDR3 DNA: TGTGCCAGCAGCACGGACAGGCAGAACACCGGGGAGCTGTTTTTT. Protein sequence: CASSTDRQNTGELFF.

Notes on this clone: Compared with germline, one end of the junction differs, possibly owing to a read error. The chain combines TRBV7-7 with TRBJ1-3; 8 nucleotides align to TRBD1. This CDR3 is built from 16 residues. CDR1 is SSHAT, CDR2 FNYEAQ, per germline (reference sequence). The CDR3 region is CASSSGQGASGNTIYF. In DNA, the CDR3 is TGTGCTAGCAGCTCTGGACAGGGAGCCTCTGGAAACACCATATATTTT.

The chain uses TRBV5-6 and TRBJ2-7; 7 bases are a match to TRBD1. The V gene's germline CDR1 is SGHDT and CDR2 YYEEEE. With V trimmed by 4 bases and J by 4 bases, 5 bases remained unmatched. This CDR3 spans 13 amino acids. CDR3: CASSQGVSYEQYF. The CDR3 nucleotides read TGTGCCAGCAGCCAGGGGGTCAGTTACGAGCAGTACTTC.

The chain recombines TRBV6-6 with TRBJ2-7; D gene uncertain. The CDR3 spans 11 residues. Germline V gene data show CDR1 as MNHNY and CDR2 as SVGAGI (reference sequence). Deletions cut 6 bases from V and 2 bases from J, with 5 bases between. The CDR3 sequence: CASSYTYEQYF. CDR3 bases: TGTGCCAGCAGCTATACCTACGAGCAGTACTTC.

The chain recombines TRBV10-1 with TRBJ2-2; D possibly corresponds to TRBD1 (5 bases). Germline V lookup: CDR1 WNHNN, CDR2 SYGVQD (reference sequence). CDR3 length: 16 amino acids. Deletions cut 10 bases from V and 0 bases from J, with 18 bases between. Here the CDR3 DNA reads TGCGCCACCCAACCAAGGGGTCCCGCGAACACCGGGGAGCTGTTTTTT. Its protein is CATQPRGPANTGELFF.

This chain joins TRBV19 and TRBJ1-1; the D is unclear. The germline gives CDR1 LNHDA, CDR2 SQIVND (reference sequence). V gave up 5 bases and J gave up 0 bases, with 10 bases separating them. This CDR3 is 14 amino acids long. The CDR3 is CASSLSEMNTEAFF. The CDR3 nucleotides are TGTGCCAGTAGTCTTAGTGAGATGAACACTGAAGCTTTCTTT.

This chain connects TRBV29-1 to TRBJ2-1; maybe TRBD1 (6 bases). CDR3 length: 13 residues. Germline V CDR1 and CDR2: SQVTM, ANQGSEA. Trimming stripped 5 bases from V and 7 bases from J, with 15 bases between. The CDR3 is CSVFRDTRNEQFF. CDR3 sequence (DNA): TGCAGCGTTTTCCGGGACACAAGGAATGAGCAGTTCTTC.